This is a list of T cell receptor beta chains from one sample in a study of human T cells and chemical hapten exposure. From the RACE reads, TCRdb called clonotypes with MiXCR, one entry per CDR3 protein. This sample has under 50,000 distinct CDR3 sequences, with 6.5% to 8% found just once. Sequencing used whole blood, obtained in connection with sensitization to the hapten diphenylcyclopropenone (DPC). The receptors stem from a woman aged 45-65 years with alopecia areata. Some clones in this sample may be carry-over from other donors' samples. Each CDR3 is given with its conserved first and last residue. A D gene is named only where the DNA matches it firmly. Clone size is not always given. Where it is, it says once, few, many or a class for expanded clones.

d_gene: NA
v_gene: TRBV20-1
abundance: few
j_gene: TRBJ2-7
CDR3nt: TGCAGTGCTAGCCCACGTCTCAGGGGAAATAAGTCGGTCGAGCAGTACTTC
CDR3aa: CSASPRLRGNKSVEQYF

d_gene: TRBD2
v_gene: TRBV5-1
abundance: many
j_gene: TRBJ2-1
CDR3nt: TGCGCCAGCAGCTTGGAGACTAGCGCCTACAATGAGCAGTTCTTC
CDR3aa: CASSLETSAYNEQFF

d_gene: TRBD2
v_gene: TRBV20-1
abundance: few
j_gene: TRBJ2-3
CDR3nt: TGCAGTGCCCCGGTAGCGGGAGGATCCGCAGATACGCAGTATTTT
CDR3aa: CSAPVAGGSADTQYF

d_gene: NA
v_gene: TRBV7-6
abundance: many
j_gene: TRBJ2-5
CDR3nt: TGTGCCAGCAGCTTCGGACTGGGGACCCAGTACTTC
CDR3aa: CASSFGLGTQYF

d_gene: NA
v_gene: TRBV6-1
abundance: NA
j_gene: TRBJ1-4
CDR3nt: TGTGCCAGCAGTGAAGCTCGAGGGGCCTCTAATGAAAAACTGTTTTTT
CDR3aa: CASSEARGASNEKLFF

d_gene: NA
v_gene: TRBV19
abundance: many
j_gene: TRBJ2-2
CDR3nt: TGTGCCAGTAGTAGAGGGGCCGGGGAGCTGTTTTTT
CDR3aa: CASSRGAGELFF

d_gene: NA
v_gene: TRBV9
abundance: many
j_gene: TRBJ1-2
CDR3nt: TGTGCCAGCAGCGTAGATGGCAGGGTTGTTGCCGGCTACACCTTC
CDR3aa: CASSVDGRVVAGYTF

d_gene: NA
v_gene: TRBV11-2
abundance: many
j_gene: TRBJ1-1
CDR3nt: TGTGCCAGCAGCCGGACAGACCTCAGAGGCACTGAAGCTTTCTTT
CDR3aa: CASSRTDLRGTEAFF

d_gene: NA
v_gene: TRBV24-1
abundance: many
j_gene: TRBJ2-2
CDR3nt: TGTGCCACCAGTGAGGGACATGATTACACCGGGGAGCTGTTTTTT
CDR3aa: CATSEGHDYTGELFF

d_gene: NA
v_gene: TRBV29-1
abundance: NA
j_gene: TRBJ1-1
CDR3nt: TGCAGCGTTGTCAAGAACACTGAAGCTTTCTTT
CDR3aa: CSVVKNTEAFF

d_gene: NA
v_gene: TRBV29-1
abundance: NA
j_gene: TRBJ2-3
CDR3nt: TGCAGCGTTCGAGAGGGCCAAGCTACGCAGTATTTT
CDR3aa: CSVREGQATQYF

d_gene: NA
v_gene: TRBV7-9
abundance: many
j_gene: TRBJ2-1
CDR3nt: TGTGCCAGCAGCTTAATTCTAGCGGCGGGGGCTGGAAACAATGAGCAGTTCTTC
CDR3aa: CASSLILAAGAGNNEQFF

d_gene: NA
v_gene: TRBV6-1
abundance: NA
j_gene: TRBJ1-4
CDR3nt: TGTGCCAGCCTCGTTACGAGGGCTACTAATGAAAAACTGTTTTTT
CDR3aa: CASLVTRATNEKLFF

d_gene: NA
v_gene: TRBV21-1
abundance: NA
j_gene: TRBJ2-7
CDR3nt: TGTGCCAGCAGCAAATGGGACAGGCTGTCCTACGAGCAGTACTTC
CDR3aa: CASSKWDRLSYEQYF

d_gene: NA
v_gene: TRBV3-1
abundance: NA
j_gene: TRBJ2-7
CDR3nt: TGTGCCAGCAGCCAAGATAACCGCCTTTACGAGCAGTACTTC
CDR3aa: CASSQDNRLYEQYF

d_gene: TRBD1
v_gene: TRBV29-1
abundance: many
j_gene: TRBJ2-7
CDR3nt: TGCAGCGTCCTAGGACAGGGGGGCGAGCAGTACTTC
CDR3aa: CSVLGQGGEQYF

d_gene: NA
v_gene: TRBV4-2
abundance: NA
j_gene: TRBJ2-3
CDR3nt: TGTGCCAGCAGCCCTGTGGGGGATACGCAGTATTTT
CDR3aa: CASSPVGDTQYF

d_gene: NA
v_gene: TRBV18
abundance: many
j_gene: TRBJ1-2
CDR3nt: TGTGCCAGCTCACCCTCCGTAGTTTATGGGGTTGGCTACACCTTC
CDR3aa: CASSPSVVYGVGYTF

d_gene: NA
v_gene: TRBV25-1
abundance: many
j_gene: TRBJ1-5
CDR3nt: TGTGCCAGCAGTGAATATAATCAGCCCCAGCATTTT
CDR3aa: CASSEYNQPQHF

d_gene: NA
v_gene: TRBV3-1
abundance: many
j_gene: TRBJ2-2
CDR3nt: TGTGCCAGCAGTCCGACACGGGTGAGGACCGGGGAGCTGTTTTTT
CDR3aa: CASSPTRVRTGELFF

d_gene: TRBD2
v_gene: TRBV11-2
abundance: many
j_gene: TRBJ2-3
CDR3nt: TGTGCCAGCAGCTATAACAGACTAGCGGGAGGGACAGATACGCAGTATTTT
CDR3aa: CASSYNRLAGGTDTQYF

d_gene: NA
v_gene: TRBV15
abundance: many
j_gene: TRBJ2-2
CDR3nt: TGTGCCACCAGCAGCCCCCTCGGGGAGCTGTTTTTT
CDR3aa: CATSSPLGELFF

d_gene: NA
v_gene: TRBV5-6
abundance: NA
j_gene: TRBJ2-7
CDR3nt: TGTGCCAGCAGCTTGGGGCAGGTCAGGGGCGAGCAGTACTTC
CDR3aa: CASSLGQVRGEQYF

d_gene: NA
v_gene: TRBV20-1
abundance: many
j_gene: TRBJ1-3
CDR3nt: TGCAGTGCTAGAGAAACCGGAGTAAACACCATATATTTT
CDR3aa: CSARETGVNTIYF

d_gene: TRBD2
v_gene: TRBV2
abundance: once
j_gene: TRBJ2-2
CDR3nt: TGTGCCAGCATCCCGGGACTAGCGGCCAACACCGGGGAGCTGATTTTT
CDR3aa: CASIPGLAANTGELIF

d_gene: TRBD2
v_gene: TRBV7-6
abundance: NA
j_gene: TRBJ2-1
CDR3nt: TGTGCCTGCAGCGCCGGACTAGGGGTAAATGAGCAGTTCTTC
CDR3aa: CACSAGLGVNEQFF

d_gene: NA
v_gene: TRBV11-2
abundance: many
j_gene: TRBJ2-3
CDR3nt: TGTGCCAGCAGCTCCCCTACAGATACGCAGTATTTT
CDR3aa: CASSSPTDTQYF

d_gene: TRBD1
v_gene: TRBV5-1
abundance: NA
j_gene: TRBJ2-3
CDR3nt: TGCGCCAGCAGCCCCGGACAGGGGGGGATACCTACGCAGTATTTT
CDR3aa: CASSPGQGGIPTQYF

d_gene: NA
v_gene: TRBV29-1
abundance: many
j_gene: TRBJ1-1
CDR3nt: TGCAGCTCCGCAAGGGGAAACACTGAAGCTTTCTTT
CDR3aa: CSSARGNTEAFF

d_gene: NA
v_gene: TRBV6-1
abundance: many
j_gene: TRBJ2-3
CDR3nt: TGTGCCAGCAGTGAATCTCCTAGCTCAATCTGGGCAGATACGCAGTATTTT
CDR3aa: CASSESPSSIWADTQYF

d_gene: NA
v_gene: TRBV7-9
abundance: many
j_gene: TRBJ1-4
CDR3nt: TGTGCCGGGCAGTCAACTAATGAAAAACTGTTTTTT
CDR3aa: CAGQSTNEKLFF

d_gene: NA
v_gene: TRBV12-3/TRBV12-4
abundance: many
j_gene: TRBJ1-6
CDR3nt: TGTGCCAGCAGTTTAGGGGTTCCGGCCCTCCACTTT
CDR3aa: CASSLGVPALHF

d_gene: NA
v_gene: TRBV14
abundance: many
j_gene: TRBJ2-1
CDR3nt: TGTGCCAGCAGCTTCGGGTCTCCTGGAGGTGAGCAGTTCTTC
CDR3aa: CASSFGSPGGEQFF

d_gene: NA
v_gene: TRBV29-1
abundance: NA
j_gene: TRBJ2-3
CDR3nt: TGCAGCGTCCGGGCACCTGGCACAGATACGCAGTATTTT
CDR3aa: CSVRAPGTDTQYF

d_gene: NA
v_gene: TRBV20-1
abundance: NA
j_gene: TRBJ2-1
CDR3nt: TGCAGTGCTGGACTGTACAATGAGCAGTTCTTC
CDR3aa: CSAGLYNEQFF

d_gene: NA
v_gene: TRBV3-1
abundance: NA
j_gene: TRBJ2-4
CDR3nt: TGTGCCAGCAGCCAAGATCGGTCCCTGGCCAAAAACATTCAGTACTTC
CDR3aa: CASSQDRSLAKNIQYF

d_gene: NA
v_gene: TRBV24-1
abundance: few
j_gene: TRBJ2-1
CDR3nt: TGTGCCACCCGTGGGCAGTTCGGTTACAATGAGCAGTTCTTC
CDR3aa: CATRGQFGYNEQFF

d_gene: TRBD1
v_gene: TRBV6-1
abundance: NA
j_gene: TRBJ2-3
CDR3nt: TGTGCCAGCAGTGTTTCGACAGGGGGCGCAGATACGCAGTATTTT
CDR3aa: CASSVSTGGADTQYF

d_gene: NA
v_gene: TRBV12-3/TRBV12-4
abundance: many
j_gene: TRBJ1-4
CDR3nt: TGTGCCAGCAGTTTAGCCAGGGTGCGGGAAAAACTGTTTTTT
CDR3aa: CASSLARVREKLFF

d_gene: NA
v_gene: TRBV28
abundance: few
j_gene: TRBJ1-4
CDR3nt: TGTGCCAGCACCGGAGGAGGCGAAAAACTGTTTTTT
CDR3aa: CASTGGGEKLFF

d_gene: TRBD1
v_gene: TRBV19
abundance: few
j_gene: TRBJ2-7
CDR3nt: TGTGCCAGTAGTACCAGGGGACAGGGTGTGCAGTACTTC
CDR3aa: CASSTRGQGVQYF

d_gene: NA
v_gene: TRBV4-3
abundance: many
j_gene: TRBJ1-4
CDR3nt: TGCGCCAGCAGCCGTGATTGGGTTCAAGGTGAAAAACTGTTTTTT
CDR3aa: CASSRDWVQGEKLFF

d_gene: NA
v_gene: TRBV12-3/TRBV12-4
abundance: many
j_gene: TRBJ2-7
CDR3nt: TGTGCCAGCAGCCCACAGGGGCGGGGGCAGTACTTC
CDR3aa: CASSPQGRGQYF

d_gene: NA
v_gene: TRBV5-1
abundance: NA
j_gene: TRBJ2-2
CDR3nt: TGCGCCAGCAGCTTGGACACTCCGGGGGCCGGGGAGCTGTTTTTT
CDR3aa: CASSLDTPGAGELFF

d_gene: NA
v_gene: TRBV3-1
abundance: many
j_gene: TRBJ1-3
CDR3nt: TGTGCCAGCACCATACAAGCCTCTGGAAACACCATATATTTT
CDR3aa: CASTIQASGNTIYF

d_gene: NA
v_gene: TRBV4-3
abundance: few
j_gene: TRBJ1-1
CDR3nt: TGCGCCAGCAGCCAAGAATGGGCCAGGGACACTGAAGCTTTCTTT
CDR3aa: CASSQEWARDTEAFF

d_gene: NA
v_gene: TRBV12-3/TRBV12-4
abundance: many
j_gene: TRBJ1-5
CDR3nt: TGTGCCAGCAGCCCGGGGGGGAGCAATCAGCCCCAGCATTTT
CDR3aa: CASSPGGSNQPQHF

d_gene: TRBD1
v_gene: TRBV20-1
abundance: many
j_gene: TRBJ1-2
CDR3nt: TGCAGTGCTAGCACCACAGGGGTCGGCTATGGCTACACCTTC
CDR3aa: CSASTTGVGYGYTF

d_gene: NA
v_gene: TRBV28
abundance: NA
j_gene: TRBJ2-7
CDR3nt: TGTGCCAGCAGTCTAACAGGGAGCGAGCAGTACTTC
CDR3aa: CASSLTGSEQYF

d_gene: NA
v_gene: TRBV11-2
abundance: few
j_gene: TRBJ2-3
CDR3nt: TGTGCCAGCAGCTTGCGCCCAGGGGAGGGCCCAGATACGCAGTATTTT
CDR3aa: CASSLRPGEGPDTQYF